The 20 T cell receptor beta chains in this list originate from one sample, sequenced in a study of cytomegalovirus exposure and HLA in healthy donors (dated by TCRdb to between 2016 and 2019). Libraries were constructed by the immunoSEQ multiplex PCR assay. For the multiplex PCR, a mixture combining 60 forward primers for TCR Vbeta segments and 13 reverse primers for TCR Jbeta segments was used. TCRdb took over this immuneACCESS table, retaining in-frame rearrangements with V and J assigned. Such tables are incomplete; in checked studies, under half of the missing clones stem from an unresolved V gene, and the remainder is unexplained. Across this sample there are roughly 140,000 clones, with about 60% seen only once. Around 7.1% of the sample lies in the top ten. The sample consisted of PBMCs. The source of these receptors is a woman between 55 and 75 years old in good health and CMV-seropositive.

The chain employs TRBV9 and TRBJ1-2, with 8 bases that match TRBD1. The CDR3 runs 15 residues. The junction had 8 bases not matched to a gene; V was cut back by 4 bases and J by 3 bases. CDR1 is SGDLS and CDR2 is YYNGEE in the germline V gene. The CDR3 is CASSPRQGSDYGYTF. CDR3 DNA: TGTGCCAGCAGCCCTAGACAGGGGTCGGACTATGGCTACACCTTC.

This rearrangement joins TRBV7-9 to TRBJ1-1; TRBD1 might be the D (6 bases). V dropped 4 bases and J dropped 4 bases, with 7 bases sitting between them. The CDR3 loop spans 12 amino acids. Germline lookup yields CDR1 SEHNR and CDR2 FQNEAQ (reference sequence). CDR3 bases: TGTGCCAGCAGCTGGACAGTCACTGAAGCTTTCTTT. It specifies CASSWTVTEAFF.

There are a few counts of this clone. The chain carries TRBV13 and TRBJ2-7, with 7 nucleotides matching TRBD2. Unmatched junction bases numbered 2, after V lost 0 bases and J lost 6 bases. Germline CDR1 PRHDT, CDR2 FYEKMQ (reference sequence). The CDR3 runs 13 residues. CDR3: CASSLGAGLEQYF. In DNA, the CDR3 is TGTGCCAGCAGCTTAGGAGCGGGGCTCGAGCAGTACTTC.

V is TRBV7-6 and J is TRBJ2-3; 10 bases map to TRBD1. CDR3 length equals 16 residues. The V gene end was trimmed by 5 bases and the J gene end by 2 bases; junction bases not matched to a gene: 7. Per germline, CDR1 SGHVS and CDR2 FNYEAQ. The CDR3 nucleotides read TGTGCCAGCAGCGGGTCCGGGACAGGGGACACAGATACGCAGTATTTT. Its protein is CASSGSGTGDTDTQYF.

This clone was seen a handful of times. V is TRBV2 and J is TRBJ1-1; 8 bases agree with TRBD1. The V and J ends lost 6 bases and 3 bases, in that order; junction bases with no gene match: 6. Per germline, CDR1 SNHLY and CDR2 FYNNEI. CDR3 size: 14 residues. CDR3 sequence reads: CASRITGGDTEAFF. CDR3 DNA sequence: TGTGCCAGCAGGATAACAGGGGGGGACACTGAAGCTTTCTTT.

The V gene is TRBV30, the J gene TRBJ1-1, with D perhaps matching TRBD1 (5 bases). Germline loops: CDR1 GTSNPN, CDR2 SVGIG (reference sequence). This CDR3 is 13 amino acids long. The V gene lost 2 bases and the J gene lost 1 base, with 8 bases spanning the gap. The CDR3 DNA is TGTGCCTGGAGTCAGGGTTGGAACACTGAAGCTTTCTTT. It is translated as CAWSQGWNTEAFF. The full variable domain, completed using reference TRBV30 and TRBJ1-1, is SQTIHQWPATLVQPVGSPLSLECTVEGTSNPNLYWYRQAAGRGLQLLFYSVGIGQISSEVPQNLSASRPQDRQFILSSKKLLLSDSGFYLCAWSQGWNTEAFFGQGTRLTVV.

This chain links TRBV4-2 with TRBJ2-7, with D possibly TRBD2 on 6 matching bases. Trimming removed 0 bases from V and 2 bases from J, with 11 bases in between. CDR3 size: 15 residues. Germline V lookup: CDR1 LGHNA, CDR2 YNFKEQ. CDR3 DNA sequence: TGTGCCAGCAGCCAAGATCGGAGGGGAACCTACGAGCAGTACTTC. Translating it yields CASSQDRRGTYEQYF.

CDR3 sequence: CASSYLASSTDTQYF. CDR3 nucleotides: TGCGCCAGCAGCTACCTAGCGTCTAGCACAGATACGCAGTATTTT. The V call is TRBV4-3, the J call TRBJ2-3; D perhaps matches TRBD2 (6 bases). V was trimmed by 5 bases and J by 0 bases, leaving 12 bases between them. Per germline, CDR1 LGHNA and CDR2 YSLEER. There are 15 residues in the CDR3.

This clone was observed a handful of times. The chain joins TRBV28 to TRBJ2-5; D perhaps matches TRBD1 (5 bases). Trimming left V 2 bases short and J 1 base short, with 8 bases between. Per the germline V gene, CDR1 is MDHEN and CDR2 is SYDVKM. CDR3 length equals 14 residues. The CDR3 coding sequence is TGTGCCAGCAGTTTAATTACAGGCCAAGAGACCCAGTACTTC. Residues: CASSLITGQETQYF.

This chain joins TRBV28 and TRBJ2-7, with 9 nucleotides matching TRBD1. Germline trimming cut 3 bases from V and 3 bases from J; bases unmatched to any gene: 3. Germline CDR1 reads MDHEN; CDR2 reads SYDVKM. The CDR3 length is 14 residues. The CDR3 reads CASSFGDRVYEQYF. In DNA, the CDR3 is TGTGCCAGCAGTTTCGGGGACAGGGTCTACGAGCAGTACTTC.

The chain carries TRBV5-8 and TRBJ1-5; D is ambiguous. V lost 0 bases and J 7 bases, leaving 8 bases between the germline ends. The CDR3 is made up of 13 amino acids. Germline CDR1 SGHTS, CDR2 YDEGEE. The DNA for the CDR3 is TGTGCCAGCAGCTTGGGCCCCCGGCAGCCCCAGCATTTT. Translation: CASSLGPRQPQHF.

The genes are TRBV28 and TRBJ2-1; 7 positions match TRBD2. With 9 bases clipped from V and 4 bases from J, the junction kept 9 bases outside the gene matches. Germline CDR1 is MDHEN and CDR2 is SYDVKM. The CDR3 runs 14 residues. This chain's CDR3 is CASLAWGGYNEQFF. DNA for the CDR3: TGTGCCAGTTTAGCCTGGGGGGGGTACAATGAGCAGTTCTTC.

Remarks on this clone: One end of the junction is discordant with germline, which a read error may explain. Here the CDR3 reads CVWSEGWGRGYRTDTQYF. CDR3 in DNA: TGTGTCTGGAGTGAAGGTTGGGGGCGAGGGTATCGCACAGATACGCAGTATTTT. J is TRBJ2-3 and V is TRBV30, with D possibly being TRBD1 (6 bases). The germline V gene encodes CDR1 GTSNPN and CDR2 SVGIG (reference sequence). This CDR3 comprises 18 residues.

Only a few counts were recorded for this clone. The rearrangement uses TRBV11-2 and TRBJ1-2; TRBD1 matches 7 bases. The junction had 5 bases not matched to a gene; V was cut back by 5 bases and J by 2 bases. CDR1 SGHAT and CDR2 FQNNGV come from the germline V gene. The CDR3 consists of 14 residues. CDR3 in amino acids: CASSIQTGNYGYTF. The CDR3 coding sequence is TGTGCCAGCAGCATTCAGACAGGGAACTATGGCTACACCTTC.

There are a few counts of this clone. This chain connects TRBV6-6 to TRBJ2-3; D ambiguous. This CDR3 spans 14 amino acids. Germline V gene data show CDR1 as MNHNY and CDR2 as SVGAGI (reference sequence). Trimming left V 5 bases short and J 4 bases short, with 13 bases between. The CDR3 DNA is TGTGCCAGCAGTCACCCCGACCAGGCAGATACGCAGTATTTT. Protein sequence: CASSHPDQADTQYF.

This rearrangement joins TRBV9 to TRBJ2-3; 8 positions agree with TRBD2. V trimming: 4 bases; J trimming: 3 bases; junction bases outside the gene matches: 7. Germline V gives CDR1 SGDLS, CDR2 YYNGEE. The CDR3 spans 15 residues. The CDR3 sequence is CASSPSGSFTDTQYF. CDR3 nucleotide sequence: TGTGCCAGCAGCCCCAGCGGGAGTTTTACAGATACGCAGTATTTT.

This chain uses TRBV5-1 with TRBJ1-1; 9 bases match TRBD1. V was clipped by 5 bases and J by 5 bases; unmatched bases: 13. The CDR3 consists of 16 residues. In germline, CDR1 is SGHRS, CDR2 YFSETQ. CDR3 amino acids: CASSPGQGRPGTEAFF. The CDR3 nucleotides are TGCGCCAGCAGTCCGGGACAGGGACGGCCCGGGACTGAAGCTTTCTTT.

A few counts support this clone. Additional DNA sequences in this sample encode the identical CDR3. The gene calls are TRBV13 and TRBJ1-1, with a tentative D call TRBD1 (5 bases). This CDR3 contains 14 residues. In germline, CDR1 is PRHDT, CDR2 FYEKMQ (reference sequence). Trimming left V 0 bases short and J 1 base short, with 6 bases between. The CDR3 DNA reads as TGTGCCAGCAGCTTAGGGCAGGGGAACACTGAAGCTTTCTTT. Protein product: CASSLGQGNTEAFF.

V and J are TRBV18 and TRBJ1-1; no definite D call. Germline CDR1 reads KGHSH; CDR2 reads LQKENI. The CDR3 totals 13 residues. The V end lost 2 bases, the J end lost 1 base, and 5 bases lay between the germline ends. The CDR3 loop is CASSPGQNTEAFF. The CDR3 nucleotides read TGTGCCAGCTCACCAGGCCAGAACACTGAAGCTTTCTTT.

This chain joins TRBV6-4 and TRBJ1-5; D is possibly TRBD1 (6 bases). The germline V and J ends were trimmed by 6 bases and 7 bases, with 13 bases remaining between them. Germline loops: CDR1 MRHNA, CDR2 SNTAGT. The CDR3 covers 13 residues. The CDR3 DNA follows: TGTGCCAGCAGCTTCAACAGGGACCAGCCCCAGCATTTT. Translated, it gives CASSFNRDQPQHF.